These T cell receptor beta chains were read from a single sample in a study of shared clonotypes between healthy human individuals. The data were produced by immunoSEQ multiplex PCR, yet TCRdb's version contains in-frame clones alone and is incomplete. The data hold about 1.1 million clones, with approximately 80% observed a single time. Sample: memory CD4+ T cells from PBMCs. These TCRs come from a man in his late teens or twenties in good health. Some clones in this sample may be carry-over from other donors' samples. CDR3s include the opening cysteine and the closing phenylalanine or tryptophan. The D gene is left open where the match is weak. The size of a clone is reported for some rows only, either as once, few or many, or as a class for expanded clones.

CDR3nt | CDR3aa | j_gene | d_gene | v_gene | abundance
TGTGCCAGCAGCCTGGACGGCAACTATGGCTACACCTTC | CASSLDGNYGYTF | TRBJ1-2 | . | TRBV6-5 | .
TGTGCCAGCAGCACACCATATCTAGCGGGAGGGCCCTCTACTTACGAGACCCAGTACTTC | CASSTPYLAGGPSTYETQYF | TRBJ2-5 | TRBD2 | TRBV7-8 | .
TGCGCCAGCAGTCAATCCGGGGACAGGTCGTTTACTGGGGCCAACGTCCTGACTTTC | CASSQSGDRSFTGANVLTF | TRBJ2-6 | TRBD1 | TRBV23-1 | many
TGTGCCTGGAGCCGAAACGAAAAACTGTTTTTT | CAWSRNEKLFF | TRBJ1-4 | . | TRBV30 | .
TGTGCCAGCAGCTCGATGAGGGGGACAGGATCTAGGACTGAAGCTTTCTTT | CASSSMRGTGSRTEAFF | TRBJ1-1 | TRBD1 | TRBV7-2 | .
TGTGCCACCAGCCTAAGAGGGCAGGGTAGCTCCTACGAGCAGTACTTC | CATSLRGQGSSYEQYF | TRBJ2-7 | . | TRBV15 | .
TGTGCCAGCAGTCCAAACAGGGGGCTAGCGGGACCTCAAGAGACCCAGTACTTC | CASSPNRGLAGPQETQYF | TRBJ2-5 | . | TRBV28 | .
TGTGCCAGCGGTTTGCTCCGGGTCGCTCCCTACGAGCAGTACTTC | CASGLLRVAPYEQYF | TRBJ2-7 | . | TRBV27 | once
TGTGCCTGGAGTGTACGGCTGGACAATGAGCAGTTCTTC | CAWSVRLDNEQFF | TRBJ2-1 | . | TRBV30 | .
TGTGCCAGCAGCCTAGATACGACAGGACTCTATGGCTACACCTTC | CASSLDTTGLYGYTF | TRBJ1-2 | . | TRBV5-6 | once